This passage covers 32 T cell receptor beta chains from one sample sequenced in a study of Graves' ophthalmopathy and Graves' hyperthyroidism. Amplification of the TCR beta CDR3 regions used RNA transcripts (as template). HTBI primers were employed in first-round RT-PCR, then a second-round multiplex PCR followed. One entry per CDR3 protein, called by TCRdb with MiXCR from the multiplex PCR reads. The table has about 160,000 distinct CDR3 sequences, about 40% seen once. Sample: peripheral blood. The source is a woman in her forties with Graves' ophthalmopathy.

In its sample, this clonotype was seen many times. V gene TRBV6-2 or TRBV6-3 combines with J gene TRBJ2-2, with D possibly matching TRBD2 (6 bases). Trimming pared 7 bases from V and 9 bases from J, leaving 21 bases between. The length of the CDR3 is 15 residues. Germline V gene data show CDR1 as MNHEY and CDR2 as SVGEGT. The CDR3 nucleotides are TGTGCCAGCACCCGAGGAGGGACCCTCGCCAGGGAGCTGTTTTTT. Translating gives CASTRGGTLARELFF.

This clonotype was detected many times. The genes are TRBV10-3 and TRBJ1-2; TRBD1 matches 9 bases. The CDR3 is made up of 14 amino acids. Unmatched junction bases numbered 5, after V lost 6 bases and J lost 3 bases. The germline CDR1 and CDR2 sequences are ENHRY and SYGVKD. CDR3: CAISARTGDYGYTF. CDR3 bases: TGTGCCATCAGCGCCCGGACAGGGGACTATGGCTACACCTTC.

This clonotype was observed many times. This may be a read error, as it is one base from a much larger clone. The genes are TRBV6-5 and TRBJ2-7, with 9 bases that match TRBD1. This CDR3 has 13 residues. Losses at the gene ends were 2 bases for V and 4 bases for J; bases not matched to a gene: 0. Germline CDR1 is MNHEY and CDR2 is SVGAGI. The CDR3 sequence: CASSYDRGYEQYF. In nucleotides, the CDR3 is TGTGCCAGCAGTTACGACAGGGGGTACGAGCAGTACTTC.

Here the CDR3 DNA reads TGTGCCAGCAGCTTGGAGGGTAGGTTTGTGTCCTACGAGCAGTACTTC. Protein sequence: CASSLEGRFVSYEQYF. The chain combines TRBV28 with TRBJ2-7; D might be TRBD2 (6 bases). This CDR3 comprises 16 residues. Per germline, CDR1 MDHEN and CDR2 SYDVKM. The ends were cut back, 6 bases at V and 1 base at J, with 19 bases in the middle.

The sample holds a few counts of this clonotype. This chain uses TRBV6-1 with TRBJ1-1; a weak D match, TRBD1 (6 bases). The germline CDR1 and CDR2 sequences are MNHNS and SASEGT. This CDR3 is 14 amino acids long. V shed 5 bases and J shed 1 base, with 11 bases lying between them. The CDR3 region has the DNA TGTGCCAGCAGTCTTGACAGGAGGAACACTGAAGCTTTCTTT. It yields the protein CASSLDRRNTEAFF.

This clonotype was observed at least ten times. V gene TRBV30 combines with J gene TRBJ2-2; the D is unclear. This CDR3 is built from 14 residues. CDR1 and CDR2 (germline): GTSNPN, SVGIG (reference sequence). The V end lost 2 bases, the J end lost 5 bases, and 12 bases lay between the germline ends. The CDR3 here is CAWSLGPTTGELFF. DNA for the CDR3: TGTGCCTGGAGTCTGGGTCCCACAACCGGGGAGCTGTTTTTT.

In this sample, this clonotype turned up many times. The rearrangement uses TRBV2 and TRBJ2-2; TRBD2 might be the D (6 bases). Germline CDR1 reads SNHLY; CDR2 reads FYNNEI. The CDR3 contains 16 residues. Trimming removed 1 base from V and 0 bases from J, with 9 bases in between. CDR3 region: CASSEGRLANTGELFF. The CDR3 DNA reads as TGTGCCAGCAGTGAAGGGAGACTAGCGAACACCGGGGAGCTGTTTTTT.

This clonotype was seen repeatedly, ten times or more. The V and J genes are TRBV6-1 and TRBJ2-5, with 7 bases matching TRBD1. CDR1 is MNHNS, CDR2 SASEGT, per germline. The CDR3 is 15 amino acids. The junction had 6 bases not matched to a gene; V was cut back by 3 bases and J by 2 bases. The DNA for the CDR3 is TGTGCCAGCAGTGACCTAGGGACAGCTCAAGAGACCCAGTACTTC. Translating it yields CASSDLGTAQETQYF.

The rearrangement joins TRBV27 to TRBJ1-1; a possible D gene is TRBD1 (5 bases). Trimming removed 0 bases at V and 7 bases at J, with 6 bases between. CDR1 and CDR2 (germline): MNHEY, SMNVEV (reference sequence). The CDR3 loop spans 12 amino acids. This chain's CDR3 is CASSLSRGEAFF. The DNA of the CDR3 is TGTGCCAGCAGTTTATCAAGGGGTGAAGCTTTCTTT.

Ten or more counts support this clonotype. This chain connects TRBV7-9 to TRBJ1-1, with 7 bases fitting TRBD1. This CDR3 comprises 14 residues. The germline V gene has CDR1 SEHNR and CDR2 FQNEAQ (reference sequence). Trimming removed 1 base from V and 3 bases from J; junction bases left unmatched: 2. The CDR3 DNA reads as TGTGCCAGCAGCTTAGGGGACAGAGACACTGAAGCTTTCTTT. Translated, it gives CASSLGDRDTEAFF.

The V call is TRBV5-6, the J call TRBJ2-3; a possible D gene is TRBD2 (6 bases). CDR3 length: 15 amino acids. CDR1 and CDR2 from the germline V gene are SGHDT and YYEEEE. Trimming pared 4 bases from V and 3 bases from J, leaving 15 bases between. In nucleotides, the CDR3 is TGTGCCAGCAGCCAGAGACTAGTTACAACAGATACGCAGTATTTT. This encodes CASSQRLVTTDTQYF.

This clonotype was observed at least ten times. V usage is TRBV12-3 or TRBV12-4 and J usage is TRBJ2-2; D not resolved. The CDR3 runs to 15 residues. With 6 bases removed from V and 2 bases from J, the gap between germline ends came to 13 bases. The chain's CDR3 is CASSPATVNTGELFF. The CDR3, as DNA: TGTGCCAGCAGCCCAGCGACGGTAAACACCGGGGAGCTGTTTTTT.

The chain joins TRBV6-2 or TRBV6-3 to TRBJ2-7; 9 positions agree with TRBD2. The CDR3 is 14 residues long. The germline CDR1 and CDR2 sequences are MNHEY and SVGEGT. J gave up 4 bases and V 8 bases, and 9 bases lay outside the gene matches. The CDR3 nucleotides are TGTGCCAGCGGTAGCGGGAGCCTCTTGTACGAGCAGTACTTC. Residues: CASGSGSLLYEQYF.

In its sample, this clonotype was seen many times. The chain has TRBV19 and TRBJ2-5, with 8 bases that match TRBD2. V gave up 10 bases and J gave up 1 base; unmatched junction bases: 8. CDR3 size: 14 residues. Germline lookup yields CDR1 LNHDA and CDR2 SQIVND (reference sequence). In DNA form, the CDR3 reads TGTGCCACCCAGAGCGGGGGTATCCAAGAGACCCAGTACTTC. This translates into CATQSGGIQETQYF. The full variable domain, completed using reference TRBV19 and TRBJ2-5, is DGGITQSPKYLFRKEGQNVTLSCEQNLNHDAMYWYRQDPGQGLRLIYYSQIVNDFQKGDIAEGYSVSREKKESFPLTVTSAQKNPTAFYLCATQSGGIQETQYFGPGTRLLVL.

This clonotype has ten or more counts. V is TRBV27 and J is TRBJ1-5; maybe TRBD1 (6 bases). In germline, CDR1 is MNHEY, CDR2 SMNVEV (reference sequence). This CDR3 is built from 17 residues. V was clipped by 4 bases and J by 4 bases, with 20 bases between them. CDR3 DNA: TGTGCCAGCAGTTCGGTTGGCAGGACAGCTAATAATCAGCCCCAGCATTTT. Translated, it gives CASSSVGRTANNQPQHF.

This chain joins TRBV27 and TRBJ1-2; possible D gene TRBD1, 5 bases. Germline CDR1 reads MNHEY; CDR2 reads SMNVEV (reference sequence). This CDR3 is built from 15 residues. Trimming cost V 8 bases and J 2 bases, with 18 bases left between them. CDR3 amino acids: CASSRAVGANYGYTF. CDR3 nucleotide sequence: TGTGCCAGCTCCAGGGCGGTAGGGGCGAACTATGGCTACACCTTC.

This clonotype was recorded at least ten times. J is TRBJ2-2 and V is TRBV12-3 or TRBV12-4; tentative D call: TRBD1 (5 bases). This CDR3 contains 14 residues. The V and J ends lost 6 bases and 1 base respectively, with 9 bases between them. This CDR3 reads CASRLRENTGELFF. DNA for the CDR3: TGTGCCAGCAGGCTCAGGGAGAACACCGGGGAGCTGTTTTTT.

The sample holds many counts of this clonotype. The chain combines TRBV20-1 with TRBJ2-3, with 9 bases that match TRBD2. With V trimmed by 6 bases and J by 1 base, 8 bases remained unmatched. This CDR3 comprises 15 residues. Germline loops: CDR1 DFQATT, CDR2 SNEGSKA (reference sequence). DNA of the CDR3: TGCAGTGCCCCCCGCGGGGGGGCGGGCACAGATACGCAGTATTTT. This sequence encodes CSAPRGGAGTDTQYF.

This clonotype turned up a few times. The chain uses TRBV28 and TRBJ2-7, with a tentative D call TRBD2 (6 bases). Trimming took 7 bases from V and 1 from J, leaving 11 bases between them. The CDR3 is made up of 13 amino acids. CDR1 and CDR2 (germline): MDHEN, SYDVKM. CDR3 in DNA: TGTGCCAGCACCTCTGGGGGGTCCTACGAGCAGTACTTC. Translated: CASTSGGSYEQYF.

The chain has TRBV20-1 and TRBJ1-2; 7 nucleotides line up with TRBD1. The V gene's germline CDR1 is DFQATT and CDR2 SNEGSKA (reference sequence). Losses at the gene ends were 3 bases for V and 5 bases for J; bases not matched to a gene: 6. This CDR3 region has 13 residues. CDR3 nucleotides: TGCAGTGCTAGGTTACAGGGGATATATGGCTACACCTTC. Encoded protein: CSARLQGIYGYTF.

The CDR3 region has the DNA TGTGCCAGCAGCTCTTCTAGCGGGCCTTACGAGCAGTACTTC. This encodes CASSSSSGPYEQYF. The V gene is TRBV7-2, the J gene TRBJ2-7; 8 bases align to TRBD2. CDR3 length: 14 residues. V was pared by 4 bases and J by 4 bases, with 6 bases of the junction left unmatched. The V gene's germline CDR1 is SGHTA and CDR2 FQGNSA.

This clonotype has a count of ten or more. This chain links TRBV20-1 with TRBJ2-7; D is tentatively TRBD1 or TRBD2 (5 bases each). The V end lost 1 base, the J end lost 3 bases, and 22 bases lay between the germline ends. The V gene's germline CDR1 is DFQATT and CDR2 SNEGSKA (reference sequence). This CDR3 comprises 17 residues. CDR3 sequence reads: CSARGKIVWGSGYEQYF. The CDR3 DNA follows: TGCAGTGCTAGAGGGAAGATCGTGTGGGGGAGCGGCTACGAGCAGTACTTC.

This rearrangement joins TRBV10-3 to TRBJ2-5, with D perhaps TRBD1 (6 bases). The length of the CDR3 is 14 residues. Trimming removed 5 bases at V and 4 bases at J, with 14 bases between. CDR1 and CDR2 (germline): ENHRY, SYGVKD. The CDR3 loop is CAISTWTDRETQYF. In nucleotides, the CDR3 is TGTGCCATCAGTACCTGGACAGACCGAGAGACCCAGTACTTC.

This clonotype was recorded many times. V gene TRBV19 combines with J gene TRBJ2-7, with D unresolved. V lost 3 bases, J lost 3 bases, and 6 bases lay in between. The germline CDR1 and CDR2 sequences are LNHDA and SQIVND (reference sequence). The CDR3 has 12 residues. The CDR3 region is CASSINNYEQYF. The CDR3, as DNA: TGTGCCAGTAGTATTAACAACTACGAGCAGTACTTC.

This clonotype has a count of ten or more. The chain uses TRBV20-1 and TRBJ1-6; 7 nucleotides agree with TRBD1. The CDR3 runs 12 residues. CDR1 is DFQATT, CDR2 SNEGSKA, per germline (reference sequence). Trimming took 5 bases from V and 6 from J; bases not matched to a gene: 1. CDR3 sequence: CSAHRGNSPLHF. The DNA for the CDR3 is TGCAGTGCTCACAGGGGTAATTCACCCCTCCACTTT.

The sample holds many counts of this clonotype. The chain couples TRBV12-3 or TRBV12-4 to TRBJ1-1, with unresolved D. Trimming took 4 bases from V and 0 from J, leaving 15 bases between them. This CDR3 region has 16 residues. CDR3 in amino acids: CASSSRPAVMNTEAFF. The CDR3 nucleotides are TGTGCCAGCAGTTCGAGGCCCGCAGTGATGAACACTGAAGCTTTCTTT.

This clonotype has only one observation. This rearrangement joins TRBV6-5 to TRBJ2-5, with TRBD2 identical over 14 bases. This CDR3 region has 18 residues. The junction had 10 bases not matched to a gene; V was cut back by 2 bases and J by 5 bases. The germline V gene encodes CDR1 MNHEY and CDR2 SVGAGI. DNA for the CDR3: TGTGCCAGCAGTTACAGGTCGGGACTAGCGGGAGTTCACGAGACCCAGTACTTC. Translation gives CASSYRSGLAGVHETQYF.

The genes are TRBV7-2 and TRBJ1-1; weak D call: TRBD1 (6 bases). Trimming removed 1 base from V and 8 bases from J, with 11 bases in between. The CDR3 has 13 amino acids. Germline V lookup: CDR1 SGHTA, CDR2 FQGNSA. The CDR3 DNA follows: TGTGCCAGCAGCTTAGGGGCAGGGGTAGAAGCTTTCTTT. This gives the protein CASSLGAGVEAFF.

The V gene is TRBV6-5, the J gene TRBJ1-1; D may be TRBD1 (6 bases). The CDR3 runs to 15 residues. V dropped 4 bases and J dropped 3 bases, with 15 bases sitting between them. CDR1 and CDR2 from the germline V gene are MNHEY and SVGAGI. Written as DNA, the CDR3 is TGTGCCAGCAGTTCCCATTACAGGGACTACACTGAAGCTTTCTTT. Its translation: CASSSHYRDYTEAFF.

The chain employs TRBV6-1 and TRBJ2-5, with 8 bases aligning to TRBD1. The CDR3 covers 13 residues. Germline CDR1 MNHNS, CDR2 SASEGT. J lost 6 bases, V lost 7 bases, and 7 bases had no gene match. The CDR3 coding sequence is TGTGCCAGCACGCGACAGGGGAGACAGACCCAGTACTTC. Its protein product is CASTRQGRQTQYF.

The rearrangement uses TRBV7-6 and TRBJ2-7; TRBD2 aligns across 12 bases. Germline V gene lookup returns CDR1 SGHVS and CDR2 FNYEAQ. Trimming took 5 bases from V and 13 from J; bases not matched to a gene: 9. This CDR3 is built from 13 residues. CDR3 in amino acids: CASSRRLAGDVYF. The CDR3 nucleotides read TGTGCCAGCAGCAGACGACTAGCGGGGGACGTTTACTTC.

This clonotype was found many times. This rearrangement joins TRBV12-3 or TRBV12-4 to TRBJ2-5, with D possibly being TRBD1 or TRBD2 (5 bases each). The CDR3 is made up of 16 amino acids. The ends were cut back, 4 bases at V and 4 bases at J, with 19 bases in the middle. The CDR3 spells CASSSSRDRLTETQYF. The CDR3 DNA is TGTGCCAGCAGTTCCAGCCGGGACCGACTAACAGAGACCCAGTACTTC.